The T cell receptor (beta chain) under discussion was sequenced for a study of blood T cell repertoires in COVID-19. Generated by immunoSEQ multiplex PCR, the TCRdb table keeps only in-frame clones and is missing some. Of 200,000 to 250,000 clones listed, 84% were seen once; the top ten hold about 3%. The J segment lost 2 bases and the V segment lost 1 base, leaving 5 bases of the junction unmatched. CDR3 length equals 16 residues. The V gene's germline CDR1 is SGHAT and CDR2 FQNNGV. Specimen: peripheral blood. The clonotype was recovered from a woman younger than 45 who had recovered from COVID-19. The chain is built from TRBV11-2 and TRBJ2-3; TRBD2 matches 8 bases. CDR3 in amino acids: CASSLAPSGYTDTQYF. In nucleotides, the CDR3 is TGTGCCAGCAGCTTAGCCCCTAGCGGGTACACAGATACGCAGTATTTT.